What follows are 29 T cell receptor beta chains derived from one specimen sequenced in a study of monozygotic twins with inflammatory bowel disease. TCRdb reprocessed the 5' RACE reads; each CDR3 protein has one entry and no DNA is given. Its table lists about 440,000 distinct CDR3 sequences. Source material: blood. These receptors were taken from a human donor with ulcerative colitis or Crohn's disease, or a healthy co-twin of an affected twin (not recorded which).

This chain connects TRBV7-9 to TRBJ2-7; lacking DNA, the TRBD1 call made by TCRdb goes unchecked. CDR1 and CDR2 from the germline V gene are SEHNR and FQNEAQ (reference sequence). The CDR3 has 15 residues. CDR3 protein: CASSGDRVSSYEQYF.

This chain connects TRBV12-3 or TRBV12-4 to TRBJ2-6. This CDR3 has 14 amino acids. This chain's CDR3 is CASGTVSGANVLTF.

The V call is TRBV3-1, the J call TRBJ1-4; TCRdb's assignment of TRBD1 cannot be checked, as there is no DNA. This CDR3 has 16 amino acids. Germline V lookup: CDR1 LGHDT, CDR2 YNNKEL (reference sequence). CDR3 protein: CASSRAGTAQNEKLFF.

The chain combines TRBV5-1 with TRBJ2-5; the D gene TCRdb calls, TRBD2, cannot be checked with no DNA. The germline V gene encodes CDR1 SGHRS and CDR2 YFSETQ. The CDR3 consists of 15 residues. The CDR3 protein is CASMSSGGPQETQYF.

The rearrangement links TRBV30 to TRBJ2-1; the TRBD1 assignment by TCRdb is unverifiable without DNA. Germline CDR1 GTSNPN, CDR2 SVGIG (reference sequence). The CDR3 has 12 residues. CDR3: CASTPGGNEQFF.

This chain links TRBV19 with TRBJ1-2. The CDR3 has 15 residues. From germline, CDR1 is LNHDA and CDR2 SQIVND (reference sequence). CDR3 in amino acids: CASSMAGSIHYGYTF.

The chain links TRBV7-3 to TRBJ2-1; TCRdb designates TRBD1, a call that cannot be tested without DNA. Germline values: CDR1 SGHTA, CDR2 FQGTGA. The CDR3 is 16 residues long. The CDR3 reads CASSLSGGTYNNEQFF. The entire variable domain, with the rest obtained from reference TRBV7-3 and TRBJ2-1, is as follows: GAGVSQTPSNKVTEKGKYVELRCDPISGHTALYWYRQSLGQGPEFLIYFQGTGAADDSGLPNDRFFAVRPEGSVSTLKIQRTERGDSAVYLCASSLSGGTYNNEQFFGPGTRLTVL.

The chain recombines TRBV29-1 with TRBJ2-1. This CDR3 is built from 12 residues. Germline-derived CDR1 and CDR2 are SQVTM and ANQGSEA. The CDR3 sequence: CSVQTSYNEQFF.

The rearrangement joins TRBV7-2 to TRBJ2-2; the D call from TCRdb, TRBD1, cannot be confirmed without DNA. CDR1 is SGHTA, CDR2 FQGNSA, per germline. This CDR3 is built from 14 residues. CDR3 region: CASSLQGDSGELFF.

The J gene is TRBJ2-3, the V gene TRBV3-1; there is no DNA to check the TCRdb D call of TRBD1. The germline gives CDR1 LGHDT, CDR2 YNNKEL (reference sequence). This CDR3 is built from 16 residues. The CDR3: CASSQRTSRGTDTQYF.

The rearrangement links TRBV28 to TRBJ1-4; the D call of TRBD1 rests on TCRdb alone, since no DNA is present to check it. The CDR3 is 17 amino acids. Germline V lookup: CDR1 MDHEN, CDR2 SYDVKM. The CDR3 loop is CASSSPRDRDNREKLFF. Supplemented by reference TRBV28 and TRBJ1-4, the full variable domain reads DVKVTQSSRYLVKRTGEKVFLECVQDMDHENMFWYRQDPGLGLRLIYFSYDVKMKEKGDIPEGYSVSREKKERFSLILESASTNQTSMYLCASSSPRDRDNREKLFFGSGTQLSVL.

The chain carries TRBV7-9 and TRBJ2-7; the TCRdb call, TRBD1, lacks DNA for checking. CDR1 is SEHNR, CDR2 FQNEAQ, per germline (reference sequence). This CDR3 contains 14 residues. CDR3 amino acids: CASTPNPQGNEQYF.

The chain is built from TRBV19 and TRBJ2-2; with no DNA, the TCRdb D assignment of TRBD1 cannot be verified. Per germline, CDR1 LNHDA and CDR2 SQIVND (reference sequence). CDR3 length equals 15 residues. The CDR3 loop is CASTLTGTGTGELFF.

The rearrangement links TRBV4-1 to TRBJ2-2. The CDR3 sequence is 14 residues long. Per the germline V gene, CDR1 is MGHRA and CDR2 is YSYEKL. CDR3 in amino acids: CASSQGATAGELFF.

This sequence joins TRBV7-2 and TRBJ2-3; TCRdb proposes TRBD1, but this gene call is untestable without DNA. Germline V gene data show CDR1 as SGHTA and CDR2 as FQGNSA. CDR3 length: 13 amino acids. The CDR3: CASSPRESDTQYF.

V gene TRBV12-3 or TRBV12-4 combines with J gene TRBJ2-3; lacking DNA, the TRBD1 call made by TCRdb goes unchecked. The CDR3 spans 16 residues. CDR3: CASSQIRTGSTDTQYF.

The V and J genes are TRBV18 and TRBJ1-5; TCRdb proposes TRBD1, but this gene call is untestable without DNA. The CDR3 is made up of 15 amino acids. Germline-derived CDR1 and CDR2 are KGHSH and LQKENI. The CDR3 loop is CASSAGQGGVQPQHF.

The chain carries TRBV29-1 and TRBJ2-7; TCRdb lists TRBD1, though no DNA is available to test this call. Germline CDR1 is SQVTM and CDR2 is ANQGSEA. The CDR3 length is 13 residues. The CDR3 spells CSVSKGVPYEQYF.

V usage is TRBV12-3 or TRBV12-4 and J usage is TRBJ1-6. This CDR3 region has 16 residues. The CDR3: CASSFRERPGGSPLHF.

The CDR3 loop reads CSARLSGGHHEQFF. The chain employs TRBV20-1 and TRBJ2-1; the TCRdb call, TRBD2, lacks DNA for checking. There are 14 residues in the CDR3. Germline CDR1 reads DFQATT; CDR2 reads SNEGSKA (reference sequence).

J is TRBJ2-3 and V is TRBV4-2. Germline-derived CDR1 and CDR2 are LGHNA and YNFKEQ. The CDR3 covers 14 residues. This CDR3 is CASSLQIGTDTQYF.

This sequence joins TRBV9 and TRBJ2-3; the TRBD2 assignment by TCRdb is unverifiable without DNA. This CDR3 has 17 residues. Germline V gene lookup returns CDR1 SGDLS and CDR2 YYNGEE. CDR3 amino acids: CASSVEGSGGAWNTQYF.

The CDR3 protein is CASSTGGSINEQFF. V is TRBV6-1 and J is TRBJ2-1; TCRdb names TRBD2, which stays unverified in the absence of DNA. CDR3 length equals 14 residues. CDR1 is MNHNS and CDR2 is SASEGT in the germline V gene.

V is TRBV10-3 and J is TRBJ2-3; TCRdb lists TRBD1, though no DNA is available to test this call. Germline V gene data show CDR1 as ENHRY and CDR2 as SYGVKD. The CDR3 covers 17 residues. The CDR3 sequence: CAISESKGGGAVDTQYF.

The chain combines TRBV5-1 with TRBJ2-7; TCRdb's D gene call, TRBD1, goes unchecked for lack of DNA. CDR1 and CDR2 (germline): SGHRS, YFSETQ. The CDR3 loop spans 13 amino acids. The CDR3 region is CASSQGTQNEQYF.

V usage is TRBV18 and J usage is TRBJ2-1. The CDR3 length is 18 residues. Germline values: CDR1 KGHSH, CDR2 LQKENI. The CDR3 is CASSPPPLGQGFYNEQFF. Based on the CDR3 plus reference TRBV18 and TRBJ2-1, the full variable domain is NAGVMQNPRHLVRRRGQEARLRCSPMKGHSHVYWYRQLPEEGLKFMVYLQKENIIDESGMPKERFSAEFPKEGPSILRIQQVVRGDSAAYFCASSPPPLGQGFYNEQFFGPGTRLTVL.

By frequency, this clonotype registers medium-sized. V is TRBV7-3 and J is TRBJ2-2. This CDR3 is 12 amino acids long. Germline V gives CDR1 SGHTA, CDR2 FQGTGA. The CDR3 protein is CASSAWSGELFF.

The CDR3: CASSHPGGAGGQGEQFF. The V gene is TRBV4-2, the J gene TRBJ2-1; TCRdb returns TRBD1, unconfirmable since there is no DNA. Germline V gene sequence: CDR1 LGHNA, CDR2 YNFKEQ. The CDR3 is 17 residues long.

The rearrangement uses TRBV5-6 and TRBJ1-2. This CDR3 region has 15 residues. Germline CDR1 reads SGHDT; CDR2 reads YYEEEE. CDR3: CASSLEQKANYGYTF. The whole variable domain, filled in from reference TRBV5-6 and TRBJ1-2, reads DAGVTQSPTHLIKTRGQQVTLRCSPKSGHDTVSWYQQALGQGPQFIFQYYEEEERQRGNFPDRFSGHQFPNYSSELNVNALLLGDSALYLCASSLEQKANYGYTFGSGTRLTVV.